The rows below give T cell receptor beta chains drawn from one sample of a study of CD8 T cells in ankylosing spondylitis. TCRdb redid the calling of the 5' RACE reads with MiXCR, one entry per CDR3 protein. The sample holds roughly 150,000 distinct CDR3 sequences, approximately 9% seen once. The sample comprised blood, either unsorted or a sorted T cell fraction (not recorded which). Source of these receptors: a female donor with ankylosing spondylitis or in good health (not recorded which). The CDR3 runs from the conserved cysteine through the conserved F or W. The order of the fields is J gene, V gene, CDR3 protein.

j_gene: TRBJ2-7; v_gene: TRBV10-3; CDR3aa: CAIRRGRSSYEQYF
j_gene: TRBJ2-5; v_gene: TRBV7-7; CDR3aa: CASSLARASAQYF
j_gene: TRBJ1-4; v_gene: TRBV6-2/TRBV6-3; CDR3aa: CASSTGHHEKLFF
j_gene: TRBJ1-2; v_gene: TRBV20-1; CDR3aa: CSATGWGADGYTF
j_gene: TRBJ2-1; v_gene: TRBV29-1; CDR3aa: CSVERPGQLDNEQFF
j_gene: TRBJ2-1; v_gene: TRBV20-1; CDR3aa: CSARSGSWTYNEQFF
j_gene: TRBJ1-4; v_gene: TRBV6-1; CDR3aa: CASTRLEAVEKLFF
j_gene: TRBJ2-4; v_gene: TRBV4-2; CDR3aa: CASSEWIKNIQYF
j_gene: TRBJ2-3; v_gene: TRBV5-1; CDR3aa: CASSMGQGSTDTQYF
j_gene: TRBJ2-3; v_gene: TRBV7-8; CDR3aa: CASSLGDDTDTQYF
j_gene: TRBJ2-7; v_gene: TRBV5-1; CDR3aa: CASSHGTSGLSSYEQYF
j_gene: TRBJ2-7; v_gene: TRBV28; CDR3aa: CASSSYEAPPGEQYF
j_gene: TRBJ2-1; v_gene: TRBV27; CDR3aa: CATGLGNEQFF
j_gene: TRBJ2-1; v_gene: TRBV12-3/TRBV12-4; CDR3aa: CASRAYGTKYNEQFF
j_gene: TRBJ2-6; v_gene: TRBV20-1; CDR3aa: CSARGPDRFSGANVLTF
j_gene: TRBJ2-3; v_gene: TRBV4-3; CDR3aa: CASSQVEREAGVSDTQYF
j_gene: TRBJ2-1; v_gene: TRBV20-1; CDR3aa: CSARDIGNEQFF
j_gene: TRBJ1-2; v_gene: TRBV10-3; CDR3aa: CAISASQGVYGYTF
j_gene: TRBJ2-3; v_gene: TRBV7-9; CDR3aa: CASSLDRDTQYF
j_gene: TRBJ2-1; v_gene: TRBV13; CDR3aa: CASSLTESPGLAGLPYNEQFF
j_gene: TRBJ2-7; v_gene: TRBV7-9; CDR3aa: CASSPSGMSYEQYF
j_gene: TRBJ2-1; v_gene: TRBV6-1; CDR3aa: CASSTRRAEGYNEQFF
j_gene: TRBJ2-5; v_gene: TRBV27; CDR3aa: CASSLNYRTIETQYF
j_gene: TRBJ2-1; v_gene: TRBV27; CDR3aa: CASSTGLAGGGDEQFF
j_gene: TRBJ2-7; v_gene: TRBV20-1; CDR3aa: CSANIMTEISYEQYF
j_gene: TRBJ1-3; v_gene: TRBV4-3; CDR3aa: CASSQGVTPNQGGNTIYF
j_gene: TRBJ2-7; v_gene: TRBV7-9; CDR3aa: CASSSGRPYEQYF
j_gene: TRBJ2-5; v_gene: TRBV7-2; CDR3aa: CASSLGTGFWETQYF
j_gene: TRBJ2-7; v_gene: TRBV6-1; CDR3aa: CASSPTYSTGNDEQYF
j_gene: TRBJ2-7; v_gene: TRBV6-2/TRBV6-3; CDR3aa: CASSLSAAYEQYF
j_gene: TRBJ2-1; v_gene: TRBV27; CDR3aa: CASSLRGLAGAYEQFF
j_gene: TRBJ2-7; v_gene: TRBV6-5; CDR3aa: CASSYGTSGGYEQYF
j_gene: TRBJ2-7; v_gene: TRBV19; CDR3aa: CASQGGSSGEQYF
j_gene: TRBJ2-7; v_gene: TRBV7-9; CDR3aa: CASSPGGSAGGEQYF
j_gene: TRBJ2-1; v_gene: TRBV9; CDR3aa: CASSSPAGEYNEQFF
j_gene: TRBJ2-3; v_gene: TRBV24-1; CDR3aa: CATSEPASGPSTDTQYF
j_gene: TRBJ1-1; v_gene: TRBV30; CDR3aa: CAWTLGGSNTEAFF
j_gene: TRBJ2-1; v_gene: TRBV7-8; CDR3aa: CASSPPPAAEQFF
j_gene: TRBJ1-4; v_gene: TRBV25-1; CDR3aa: CASRGGVGEKLFF
j_gene: TRBJ2-7; v_gene: TRBV20-1; CDR3aa: CSARDWDSDSYEQYF